This T cell receptor beta chain was identified in a study of PD-1 blockade in mismatch repair-deficient tumors. Whole-study context: All were previously treated, progressing patients with some twelve mismatch repair-deficient cancer types. General study results and limits: Tumor-resident clones, often absent from pretreatment blood, expanded after pembrolizumab and then contracted.

TCR sequencing covered a few patients who responded to pembrolizumab. Profiled with immunoSEQ multiplex PCR; TCRdb holds only in-frame clones, not every one. The sample shows about 35,000 clones, 65% to 85% of them seen only once. V was shortened by 4 bases and J by 0 bases, with 13 bases between the two germline ends. Germline V gene sequence: CDR1 MGHRA, CDR2 YSYEKL. The CDR3 contains 16 residues. About this clone: Its specificity is unknown.

The source of this sequence is an adult with mismatch repair-deficient cancer. The V and J genes are TRBV4-1 and TRBJ1-5; D is uncertain. The sequencing here drew on PBMCs, taken approximately 6 weeks after starting pembrolizumab. The CDR3 loop reads CASSLRQFASNQPQHF. CDR3 coding DNA: TGCGCCAGCAGCCTCCGACAATTTGCTAGCAATCAGCCCCAGCATTTT.